The clone carrying this TCR beta chain was observed at least ten times. The antigen is undetermined. Germline CDR1 reads LNHDA; CDR2 reads SQIVND (reference sequence). CDR3 size: 15 residues. V shed 1 base and J shed 0 bases, with 9 bases lying between them. Each diagnosis drew on symptoms, thyroxine, TRAb, thyroid ultrasound and orbital computed tomography findings. This sample was included in a study of T cells in Graves' hyperthyroidism and ophthalmopathy. Study results and limitations: From stable hyperthyroidism, ophthalmopathy was set apart by a 13 V-J model.

Amplification yielded TCR beta CDR3 regions, with RNA transcripts as the source. A set of HTBI primers served as the primers for a first-round RT-PCR of the TCR CDR3. Via MiXCR, TCRdb re-called the multiplex PCR reads, giving one row per CDR3 protein. The profile shows more than 500,000 distinct CDR3 sequences, about 43% of them singletons. J is TRBJ2-5 and V is TRBV19; D gene ambiguous. The sample was peripheral blood or thyroid tissue (not recorded which). This receptor was taken from an adult woman with Graves' disease, either hyperthyroidism or ophthalmopathy (not recorded which). As DNA, the CDR3 is TGTGCCAGTAGTATAGGTAGAGTATACCAAGAGACCCAGTACTTC. Residues: CASSIGRVYQETQYF.